This entry concerns a single T cell receptor (beta chain). Its target is not known. Germline assignment: CDR1 ENHRY and CDR2 SYGVKD. Trimming removed 0 bases at V and 4 bases at J, with 8 bases between. The CDR3 loop spans 14 amino acids. Terminally differentiated effector memory CD45RA+ cells were excluded by CCR7 positive selection of CD45RO-negative cells. Those who donated were healthy HIV-negative adults, with no recent acute infections or vaccinations reported. Among the donors, all were Caucasian adults who lived in Nashville, Tennessee. The table came from immunoSEQ multiplex PCR; TCRdb's copy has only in-frame clones and leaves some out. The sample includes hundreds of thousands of clones, approximately 90% of them seen just once. The data derive from a study of shared clonotypes between healthy human individuals. Study background: A couple of female and a few male donors aged 18 to 49 were enrolled. Whole-study findings and limits: Memory subsets had estimated richness that was generally smaller than that of naive subsets.

This chain joins TRBV10-3 and TRBJ2-3; D is undetermined. Source material: naive CD8+ T cells sorted from blood. The TCR comes from a man aged 30-40 years in good health. The CDR3 is CAISESNSPDTQYF. The DNA for the CDR3 is TGTGCCATCAGTGAGTCGAACAGCCCAGATACGCAGTATTTT.